The entry that follows covers one TCR beta chain sequence. The target antigen is unknown. This could be a read error, since a much larger clone is one nucleotide away. The conserved phenylalanine or tryptophan is not found at the CDR3 terminus, so this likely reflects a read error. These data belong to a study of regulatory T cells in long-lasting Graves disease. Building of the TCR beta libraries involved iRepertoire HTBI primers and Arm-PCR of CDR3 regions. Using its own MiXCR run on the multiplex PCR reads, TCRdb lists one record per CDR3 protein. The table includes roughly 700,000 distinct CDR3 sequences, about 30% detected once. Study-level points and caveats: Between persistent patients, thousands of public clonotypes were shared, exceeding the roughly 1,000 shared between new patients. The study examined only peripheral blood, not thyroid tissue.

Time point described: persistent/refractory GD, antithyroid drugs over 5 years with positive TRAb. The TCR library was prepared using RNA isolated from PBMCs. American Thyroid Association guidelines were used to diagnose Graves' disease. EDTA tubes were used for drawing around 9 milliliters of peripheral blood. Trimming removed 6 bases at V and 3 bases at J, with 12 bases between. Per germline, CDR1 SNHLY and CDR2 FYNNEI. The length of the CDR3 is 13 residues. V is TRBV2 and J is TRBJ2-7; tentative D call: TRBD2 (6 bases). Sequencing used peripheral blood mononuclear cells (PBMCs), obtained when the disease was refractory, from a patient treated with antithyroid drugs. The sequence derives from a female donor with Graves disease. CDR3 region: CASSRGMLYEQYL. In DNA form, the CDR3 reads TGTGCCAGCAGCCGCGGGATGCTCTACGAGCAGTACCTC.